These T cell receptor beta chains were read from a single sample in a study of T cells in Graves' hyperthyroidism and ophthalmopathy. Each CDR3 protein gets one entry after TCRdb re-called the multiplex PCR reads with MiXCR. The data contain approximately 530,000 distinct CDR3 sequences, 15% to 20% of them seen just once; the ten biggest clones take up under 20%. Sequencing used blood. The origin of the receptors is a woman between 18 and 29 years old with Graves' hyperthyroidism. CDR3s include the opening cysteine and the closing phenylalanine or tryptophan. Clone size is shown for a subset of rows, as once, few, many or a class of expanded clone.

size | J | V | CDR3
few | TRBJ2-3 | TRBV3-1 | CASRRPDTDTQYF
many | TRBJ2-5 | TRBV2 | CASSDRASEATQYF
few | TRBJ2-3 | TRBV19 | CASSIGVTDTQYF
many | TRBJ1-5 | TRBV2 | CASGNIQGAGGQPQHF
few | TRBJ1-1 | TRBV5-6 | CASSLDRKNTEAFF
- | TRBJ1-5 | TRBV30 | CAWKKQGVNQPQHF
- | TRBJ2-1 | TRBV19 | CASSIVGGREQFF
few | TRBJ2-1 | TRBV7-8 | CASSSGTGGQFF
many | TRBJ1-2 | TRBV20-1 | CSASTTGSGYGYTF
many | TRBJ1-5 | TRBV5-5 | CASSLVSDSNQPQHF
- | TRBJ2-7 | TRBV3-1 | CASSRYIRPSGTRNEQYF
- | TRBJ1-6 | TRBV12-3/TRBV12-4 | CASSLGQGPDSPLHF
- | TRBJ2-7 | TRBV7-6 | CASSLKPAGEAPTSNEQYF
- | TRBJ2-1 | TRBV12-3/TRBV12-4 | CASSLVAGVENEQFF
- | TRBJ1-4 | TRBV7-2 | CASSSDGGGALLFF
- | TRBJ2-7 | TRBV20-1 | CSARPSWDSYSGKGDEQYF
- | TRBJ1-1 | TRBV28 | CASSPPATEAFF
many | TRBJ2-1 | TRBV30 | CAWSVRLAGYNEQFF
many | TRBJ2-5 | TRBV12-3/TRBV12-4 | CASSLGQPIKTQYF
few | TRBJ1-3 | TRBV27 | CASSWTPGLSGNTIYF
- | TRBJ1-1 | TRBV24-1 | CATSDLRKGASTEAFF
many | TRBJ2-1 | TRBV6-1 | CAVGEGYNEQFF
many | TRBJ1-4 | TRBV5-1 | CASSLEQSNEKLFF
few | TRBJ1-2 | TRBV5-1 | CASSLRIPNRNYGYTF
- | TRBJ2-5 | TRBV11-3 | CASSRGTVGETQYF
many | TRBJ2-1 | TRBV3-1 | CASGLAGVNEQFF
- | TRBJ1-5 | TRBV27 | CASSYSTALNQPQHF
- | TRBJ2-1 | TRBV6-1 | CASRDTPRVDEQFF
many | TRBJ2-3 | TRBV28 | CASTRRGTRGDTQYF
many | TRBJ2-1 | TRBV7-2 | CASTLQASSYNEQFF
many | TRBJ1-5 | TRBV2 | CASSRDRVNHFSNQPQHF